One sample yielded the 20 T cell receptor beta chains listed below, sequenced in a study of regulatory and conventional T cells in RAG deficiency. Method: immunoSEQ multiplex PCR; TCRdb's copy keeps in-frame clones and lacks some. The sample consists of 30,000 to 35,000 clones, about 70% of them appearing once. The sorted conventional CD4+ T cells were CD25-low and CD127-high, with genomic DNA sequenced. In addition, the sample was reused for a study of regulatory T cells. This second study notes: The PCR used 52 TRBV and 13 TRBJ primers.

The sequenced sample consisted of CD4+ effector T cells sorted from blood. The receptors derive from a human donor in good health.

This clone came up a few times. V gene TRBV5-5 combines with J gene TRBJ1-5; 7 bases match TRBD1. The junction had 6 bases not matched to a gene; V was cut back by 4 bases and J by 5 bases. This CDR3 has 14 amino acids. From germline, CDR1 is SGHKS and CDR2 YYEKEE (reference sequence). In nucleotides, the CDR3 is TGTGCCAGCAGCCTCGGGACAGCCTATCAGCCCCAGCATTTT. Translated: CASSLGTAYQPQHF.

CDR3 coding DNA: TGTGCCAGCAGATCTGGGGGGGAAAAACTGTTTTTT. It yields the protein CASRSGGEKLFF. J is TRBJ1-4 and V is TRBV7-6; D is perhaps TRBD1 (5 bases). Germline V gives CDR1 SGHVS, CDR2 FNYEAQ. The CDR3 is 12 residues long. Trimming left V 6 bases short and J 8 bases short, with 10 bases between.

The chain couples TRBV6-1 to TRBJ2-1; D is possibly TRBD2 (6 bases). The CDR3 has 18 residues. Germline CDR1 and CDR2: MNHNS and SASEGT. The V gene lost 2 bases and the J gene lost 0 bases, with 17 bases spanning the gap. Here the CDR3 DNA reads TGTGCCAGCAGTGAATTCGCGCAGCCCGGGAGCTCCTACAATGAGCAGTTCTTC. Residues: CASSEFAQPGSSYNEQFF.

V is TRBV7-2 and J is TRBJ1-1, with D unresolved. Trimming pared 4 bases from V and 1 base from J, leaving 7 bases between. CDR3 length: 13 amino acids. Germline lookup yields CDR1 SGHTA and CDR2 FQGNSA. The CDR3 sequence is CASSSRRNTEAFF. The CDR3 region has the DNA TGTGCCAGCAGCTCCCGCAGGAACACTGAAGCTTTCTTT.

The chain joins TRBV19 to TRBJ2-2; weak D call: TRBD1 (5 bases). There are 13 residues in the CDR3. The ends were cut back, 3 bases at V and 7 bases at J, with 9 bases in the middle. The germline V gene has CDR1 LNHDA and CDR2 SQIVND (reference sequence). The DNA of the CDR3 is TGTGCCAGTAGTATGACAACAGGCGGGGAGCTGTTTTTT. Encoded protein: CASSMTTGGELFF.

The CDR3 DNA is TGTGCCAGCAGCTCGGGATGGGCTCAGCCCCAGCATTTT. Residues: CASSSGWAQPQHF. This chain joins TRBV6-5 and TRBJ1-5, with D hard to call. The germline V and J ends were trimmed by 6 bases and 6 bases, with 12 bases remaining between them. The CDR3 extends over 13 amino acids. The germline V gene encodes CDR1 MNHEY and CDR2 SVGAGI.

The chain joins TRBV30 to TRBJ2-4; TRBD2 matches at 10 bases. Losses at the gene ends were 4 bases for V and 7 bases for J; bases not matched to a gene: 7. The CDR3 loop spans 14 amino acids. The germline gives CDR1 GTSNPN, CDR2 SVGIG (reference sequence). CDR3 DNA sequence: TGTGCCTGGACCAGGAGCGGGGGGGCTAACATTCAGTACTTC. Encoded protein: CAWTRSGGANIQYF. Drawing the rest from reference TRBV30 and TRBJ2-4, the complete variable domain is SQTIHQWPATLVQPVGSPLSLECTVEGTSNPNLYWYRQAAGRGLQLLFYSVGIGQISSEVPQNLSASRPQDRQFILSSKKLLLSDSGFYLCAWTRSGGANIQYFGAGTRLSVL.

This clone has just one count. The rearrangement links TRBV7-2 to TRBJ1-2; 7 nucleotides agree with TRBD1. The trim removed 4 bases at V and 4 bases at J, leaving 6 bases unmatched. There are 14 residues in the CDR3. Germline lookup yields CDR1 SGHTA and CDR2 FQGNSA. The CDR3 loop is CASSSRGQVYGYTF. In nucleotides, the CDR3 is TGTGCCAGCAGCTCGCGCGGACAGGTCTATGGCTACACCTTC.

The chain combines TRBV7-2 with TRBJ1-3; the D is unclear. V was cut by 3 bases and J by 4 bases, with 7 bases left in between. Germline V gene lookup returns CDR1 SGHTA and CDR2 FQGNSA. CDR3 length: 13 residues. As DNA, the CDR3 is TGTGCCAGCAGCTTCTTCTCCGGAAACACCATATATTTT. Translating it yields CASSFFSGNTIYF.

The chain uses TRBV7-9 and TRBJ2-2, with 9 positions matching TRBD1. The CDR3 runs 16 residues. V lost 2 bases and J lost 6; bases outside the gene matches: 7. The germline V gene has CDR1 SEHNR and CDR2 FQNEAQ (reference sequence). The CDR3 loop is CASSLWTGAASGELFF. CDR3 nucleotides: TGTGCCAGCAGCTTATGGACAGGGGCTGCATCCGGGGAGCTGTTTTTT.

The rearrangement links TRBV6-5 to TRBJ1-2, with 7 positions matching TRBD1. The V gene's germline CDR1 is MNHEY and CDR2 SVGAGI. The CDR3 contains 14 residues. With V trimmed by 7 bases and J by 1 base, 6 bases remained unmatched. The CDR3 protein is CASKWDRFNYGYTF. For the CDR3, the DNA is TGTGCCAGCAAGTGGGACAGATTTAACTATGGCTACACCTTC.

V is TRBV28 and J is TRBJ1-2; no clear D. The CDR3 spans 14 residues. The germline CDR1 and CDR2 sequences are MDHEN and SYDVKM. V lost 1 base and J lost 2, with 8 bases in between. DNA of the CDR3: TGTGCCAGCAGTTTATCTACGCCCAACTATGGCTACACCTTC. This codes for CASSLSTPNYGYTF.

The gene calls are TRBV13 and TRBJ2-5; tentatively, D is TRBD2 (5 bases). The germline V gene has CDR1 PRHDT and CDR2 FYEKMQ (reference sequence). The CDR3 is 14 residues long. Between the trimmed V and J ends, which lost 5 bases and 1 base, there was a span of 11 bases. CDR3 sequence reads: CASSAKLVQETQYF. DNA of the CDR3: TGTGCCAGCAGCGCCAAACTAGTCCAAGAGACCCAGTACTTC.

The chain recombines TRBV5-4 with TRBJ2-1, with 11 positions matching TRBD2. The CDR3 contains 15 residues. J lost 4 bases, V lost 1 base, and 1 base had no gene match. CDR1 and CDR2 (germline): SGHNT, YYREEE (reference sequence). In DNA form, the CDR3 reads TGTGCCAGCAGCTTGTCTAGCGGGGGGTACAATGAGCAGTTCTTC. Its translation is CASSLSSGGYNEQFF. The whole variable domain, filled in from reference TRBV5-4 and TRBJ2-1, reads ETGVTQSPTHLIKTRGQQVTLRCSSQSGHNTVSWYQQALGQGPQFIFQYYREEENGRGNFPPRFSGLQFPNYSSELNVNALELDDSALYLCASSLSSGGYNEQFFGPGTRLTVL.

This clone has a single count. This chain links TRBV4-2 with TRBJ2-1, with 9 bases that match TRBD2. Trimming cost V 4 bases and J 13 bases; bases outside gene matches: 2. Germline loops: CDR1 LGHNA, CDR2 YNFKEQ. The CDR3 extends over 11 amino acids. CDR3 residues: CASSRGTSQFF. DNA of the CDR3: TGTGCCAGCAGCCGAGGGACTAGCCAGTTCTTC.

This clone was counted once. This chain joins TRBV2 and TRBJ1-1; maybe TRBD1 (5 bases). With 1 base removed from V and 1 base from J, the gap between germline ends came to 13 bases. This CDR3 is built from 16 residues. Germline lookup yields CDR1 SNHLY and CDR2 FYNNEI. CDR3 sequence reads: CASSEENGDWNTEAFF. The CDR3 DNA is TGTGCCAGCAGTGAAGAGAACGGGGACTGGAACACTGAAGCTTTCTTT.

This sequence joins TRBV9 and TRBJ1-1, with 7 nucleotides matching TRBD1. CDR1 SGDLS and CDR2 YYNGEE come from the germline V gene. This CDR3 comprises 14 residues. V shed 3 bases and J 5 bases; nucleotides not matched to a gene: 7. CDR3 DNA sequence: TGTGCCAGCAGCGGCCCGACAGGGAATACTGAAGCTTTCTTT. This codes for CASSGPTGNTEAFF.

The CDR3 protein is CASSQDKFASRNTGELFF. The CDR3 DNA reads TGCGCCAGCAGCCAAGATAAGTTCGCTTCCCGGAACACCGGGGAGCTGTTTTTT. J is TRBJ2-2 and V is TRBV4-1; unclear D gene. V lost 0 bases and J 1 base, leaving 15 bases between the germline ends. Germline lookup yields CDR1 MGHRA and CDR2 YSYEKL. The CDR3 contains 18 residues.

The chain employs TRBV6-1 and TRBJ2-2, with TRBD2 as a possible D gene (5 bases). Between the trimmed V and J ends, which lost 8 bases and 2 bases, there was a span of 12 bases. The CDR3 loop spans 14 amino acids. Germline lookup yields CDR1 MNHNS and CDR2 SASEGT. The CDR3 nucleotides read TGTGCCAGCGGGAGACTCAAAAACACCGGGGAGCTGTTTTTT. Translation: CASGRLKNTGELFF.

The chain employs TRBV28 and TRBJ2-7; D unclear. Germline-derived CDR1 and CDR2 are MDHEN and SYDVKM. The CDR3 is made up of 12 amino acids. V lost 8 bases and J 2 bases, leaving 10 bases between the germline ends. The CDR3 sequence is CASLADPYEQYF. The CDR3 nucleotides are TGTGCCAGCTTGGCGGACCCCTACGAGCAGTACTTC.